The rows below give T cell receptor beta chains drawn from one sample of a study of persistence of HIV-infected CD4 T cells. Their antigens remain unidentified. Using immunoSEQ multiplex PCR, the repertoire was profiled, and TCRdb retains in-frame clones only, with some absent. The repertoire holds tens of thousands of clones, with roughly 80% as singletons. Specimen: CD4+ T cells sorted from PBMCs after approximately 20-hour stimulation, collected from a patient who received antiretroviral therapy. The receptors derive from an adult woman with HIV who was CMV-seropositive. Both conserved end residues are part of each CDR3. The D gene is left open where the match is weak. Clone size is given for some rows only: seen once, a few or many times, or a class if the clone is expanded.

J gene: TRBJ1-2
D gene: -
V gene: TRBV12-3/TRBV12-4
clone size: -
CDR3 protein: CASSLGLTYGYTF
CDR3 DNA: TGTGCCAGCAGCCTGGGACTGACCTATGGCTACACCTTC

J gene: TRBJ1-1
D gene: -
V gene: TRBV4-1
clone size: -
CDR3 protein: CASSQDGTGNTEAFF
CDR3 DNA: TGCGCCAGCAGCCAAGATGGGACGGGGAACACTGAAGCTTTCTTT

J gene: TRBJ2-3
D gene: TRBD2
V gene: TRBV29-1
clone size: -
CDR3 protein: CSVEDQAGAYTDTQYF
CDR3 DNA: TGCAGCGTTGAAGATCAAGCGGGGGCCTACACAGATACGCAGTATTTT

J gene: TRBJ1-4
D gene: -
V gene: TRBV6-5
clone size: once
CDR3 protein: CASSGGATNEKLFF
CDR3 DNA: TGTGCCAGCTCCGGAGGGGCAACTAATGAAAAACTGTTTTTT

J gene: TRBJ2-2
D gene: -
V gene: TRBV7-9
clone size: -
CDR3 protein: CASSPSGGLDVAGELFF
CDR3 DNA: TGTGCCAGCAGCCCCAGTGGAGGGCTCGACGTCGCCGGGGAGCTGTTTTTT

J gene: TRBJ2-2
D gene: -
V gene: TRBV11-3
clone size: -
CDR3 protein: CASSQRTDGTGELFF
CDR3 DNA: TGTGCCAGCAGCCAGAGGACGGATGGGACCGGGGAGCTGTTTTTT

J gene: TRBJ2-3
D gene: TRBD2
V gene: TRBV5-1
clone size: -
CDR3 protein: CASRPAGPSTDTQYF
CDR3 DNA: TGCGCCAGCAGACCAGCGGGGCCGAGCACAGATACGCAGTATTTT

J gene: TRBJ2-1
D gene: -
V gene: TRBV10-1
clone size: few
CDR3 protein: CASSELGNEQFF
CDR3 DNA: TGCGCCAGCAGTGAACTAGGGAATGAGCAGTTCTTC

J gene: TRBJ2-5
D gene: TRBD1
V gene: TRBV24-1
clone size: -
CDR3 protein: CATSPGGDRGPETQYF
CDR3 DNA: TGTGCCACCAGCCCTGGGGGGGACAGGGGGCCTGAGACCCAGTACTTC

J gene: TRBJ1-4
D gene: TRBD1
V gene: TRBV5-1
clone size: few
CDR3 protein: CASSLTGANEKLFF
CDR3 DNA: TGCGCCAGCAGCTTGACAGGGGCTAATGAAAAACTGTTTTTT

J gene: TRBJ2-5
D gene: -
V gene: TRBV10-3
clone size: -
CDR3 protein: CAISDRQRQETQYF
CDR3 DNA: TGTGCCATCAGTGATCGGCAGAGACAAGAGACCCAGTACTTC

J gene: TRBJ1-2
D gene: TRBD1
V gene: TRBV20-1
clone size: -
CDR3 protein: CSASRTGSSGYTF
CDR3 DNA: TGCAGTGCTAGTCGGACAGGGTCGAGTGGCTACACCTTC

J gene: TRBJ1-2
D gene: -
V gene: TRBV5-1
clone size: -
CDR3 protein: CASSLGAPLNYGYTF
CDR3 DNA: TGCGCCAGCAGCTTGGGGGCTCCCCTGAACTATGGCTACACCTTC

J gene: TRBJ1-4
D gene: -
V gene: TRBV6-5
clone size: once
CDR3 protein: CASSYGQFNEKLFF
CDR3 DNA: TGTGCCAGCAGTTACGGGCAGTTTAATGAAAAACTGTTTTTT

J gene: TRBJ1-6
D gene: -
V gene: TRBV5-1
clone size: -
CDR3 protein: CASSLKPGDSPLHF
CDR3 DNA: TGCGCCAGCAGCTTGAAACCTGGGGATTCACCCCTCCACTTT

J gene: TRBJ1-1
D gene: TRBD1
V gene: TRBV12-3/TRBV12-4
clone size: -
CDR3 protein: CASRDREAEAFF
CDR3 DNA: TGTGCCAGCAGGGACAGGGAGGCTGAAGCTTTCTTT

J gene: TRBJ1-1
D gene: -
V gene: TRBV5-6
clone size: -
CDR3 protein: CASSLSPRGANTEAFF
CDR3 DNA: TGTGCCAGCAGCTTGAGTCCCCGAGGGGCTAACACTGAAGCTTTCTTT

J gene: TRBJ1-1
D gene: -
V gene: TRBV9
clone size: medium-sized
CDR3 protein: CASSVGTGKMNTEAFF
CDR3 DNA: TGTGCCAGCAGCGTCGGGACGGGTAAGATGAACACTGAAGCTTTCTTT